A selection of T cell receptor beta chains follows, all from one sample in a study of CD8 T cells in Susac syndrome. TCRdb itself ran the immunoSEQ multiplex PCR reads through MiXCR, one entry per CDR3 protein. The sample yields approximately 150,000 distinct CDR3 sequences, roughly 94% seen once. Sequences were obtained from CD4+ T cells from PBMCs. The receptors originated from a human donor in good health. Each CDR3 is given with its conserved first and last residue. A D gene is named only where the DNA matches it firmly. Clone size appears in some rows only: once, few, many, or a class for an expanded clone.

NA TRBJ2-1 TRBV2 NA CASISWPKAQSYNEQFF TGTGCCAGCATTTCCTGGCCCAAAGCACAATCCTACAATGAGCAGTTCTTC
NA TRBJ1-1 TRBV2 NA CASRPTTGRTEAFF TGTGCCAGCAGACCAACCACAGGGAGGACTGAAGCTTTCTTT
NA TRBJ1-5 TRBV19 NA CASSIVEGPNQPQHF TGTGCCAGTAGTATAGTAGAGGGCCCCAATCAGCCCCAGCATTTT
NA TRBJ2-5 TRBV20-1 NA CSAREPGRGTQYF TGCAGTGCTAGAGAGCCAGGCCGAGGGACCCAGTACTTC
NA TRBJ2-2 TRBV19 NA CASTLGPPPGELFF TGTGCCAGTACTCTCGGGCCCCCTCCGGGGGAGCTGTTTTTT
NA TRBJ2-4 TRBV5-1 once CASSSSVTDIQYF TGCGCCAGCAGCTCGAGCGTAACCGACATTCAGTACTTC
NA TRBJ2-1 TRBV20-1 NA CSAQTPGNEQFF TGCAGTGCCCAGACACCGGGCAATGAGCAGTTCTTC
NA TRBJ2-2 TRBV12-3/TRBV12-4 once CASGRPNTGELFF TGTGCCAGCGGGAGGCCGAACACCGGGGAGCTGTTTTTT
NA TRBJ2-3 TRBV30 few CASSPDWSRSDTQYF TGTGCCTCATCCCCGGACTGGAGCCGATCAGATACGCAGTATTTT
NA TRBJ2-2 TRBV7-9 NA CASSPALLANTGELFF TGTGCCAGCAGCCCGGCCCTCCTCGCGAACACCGGGGAGCTGTTTTTT
NA TRBJ1-3 TRBV30 once CAWSAGLSGNTIYF TGTGCCTGGAGTGCAGGCCTCTCTGGAAACACCATATATTTT
TRBD1 TRBJ1-2 TRBV20-1 NA CSARDQGQGNYGYTF TGCAGTGCTAGAGATCAAGGACAGGGTAACTATGGCTACACCTTC
TRBD2 TRBJ2-7 TRBV20-1 NA CSARDTSGGYEQYF TGCAGTGCTAGAGATACCAGCGGGGGCTACGAGCAGTACTTC
NA TRBJ1-2 TRBV2 NA CASRSVGDQLRIGYTF TGTGCCAGCAGGAGTGTAGGGGACCAATTACGGATTGGCTACACCTTC
TRBD2 TRBJ2-7 TRBV28 NA CASRTSGRGNEQYF TGTGCCAGCAGAACAAGCGGGAGGGGAAACGAGCAGTACTTC
NA TRBJ1-1 TRBV9 NA CASSSQASMNTEAFF TGTGCCAGCAGCTCCCAGGCCAGCATGAACACTGAAGCTTTCTTT
TRBD1 TRBJ1-2 TRBV24-1 NA CATSDSQGVGYTF TGTGCCACCAGTGATTCACAGGGGGTTGGCTACACCTTC